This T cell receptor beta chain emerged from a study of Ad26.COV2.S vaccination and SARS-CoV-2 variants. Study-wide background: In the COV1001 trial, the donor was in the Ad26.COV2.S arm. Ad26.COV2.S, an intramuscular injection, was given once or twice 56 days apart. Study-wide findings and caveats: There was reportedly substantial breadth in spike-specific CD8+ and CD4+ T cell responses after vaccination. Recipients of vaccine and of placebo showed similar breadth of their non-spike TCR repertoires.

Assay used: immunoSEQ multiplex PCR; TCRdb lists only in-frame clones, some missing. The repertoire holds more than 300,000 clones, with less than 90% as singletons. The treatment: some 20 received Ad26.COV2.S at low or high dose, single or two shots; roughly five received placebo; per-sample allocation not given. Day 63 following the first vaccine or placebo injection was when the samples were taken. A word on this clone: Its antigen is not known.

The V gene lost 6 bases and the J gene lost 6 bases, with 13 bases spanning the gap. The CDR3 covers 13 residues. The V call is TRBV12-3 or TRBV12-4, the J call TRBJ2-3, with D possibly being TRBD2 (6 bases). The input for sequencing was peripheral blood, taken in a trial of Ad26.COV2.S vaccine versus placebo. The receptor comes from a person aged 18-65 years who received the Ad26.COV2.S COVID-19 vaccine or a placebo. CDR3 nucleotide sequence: TGTGCCAGCAGCCGCGGGGCGGCTGATACGCAGTATTTT. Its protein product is CASSRGAADTQYF.